This T cell receptor (beta chain) was recovered during a study of human T cells and chemical hapten exposure. Via MiXCR, TCRdb re-called the RACE reads, giving one row per CDR3 protein. The sample has more than 80,000 distinct CDR3 sequences, about 10% seen once. General study points: After DPC sensitization, TCRs above 1 in 1000 frequency showed no change.

This CDR3 has 13 residues. CDR1 is SSHAT and CDR2 is FNYEAQ in the germline V gene (reference sequence). The germline V and J ends were trimmed by 3 bases and 5 bases, with 10 bases remaining between them. This clonotype was recorded at least ten times. Its cognate antigen is unknown. The time point: patch test 2, 6 weeks after DPC sensitization. Sample treatment: therapeutic diphenylcyclopropenone sensitization with weekly scalp DPC. The chain carries TRBV7-7 and TRBJ2-5, with a weak D call TRBD2 (5 bases). Source: whole blood, taken in connection with sensitization to the hapten diphenylcyclopropenone (DPC). This TCR was sampled from a woman aged 45-65 years with alopecia areata. Some clones in this sample may be carry-over from other donors' samples. The CDR3 region is CASSFPGMETQYF. The CDR3 DNA reads TGTGCCAGCAGCTTCCCGGGAATGGAGACCCAGTACTTC.